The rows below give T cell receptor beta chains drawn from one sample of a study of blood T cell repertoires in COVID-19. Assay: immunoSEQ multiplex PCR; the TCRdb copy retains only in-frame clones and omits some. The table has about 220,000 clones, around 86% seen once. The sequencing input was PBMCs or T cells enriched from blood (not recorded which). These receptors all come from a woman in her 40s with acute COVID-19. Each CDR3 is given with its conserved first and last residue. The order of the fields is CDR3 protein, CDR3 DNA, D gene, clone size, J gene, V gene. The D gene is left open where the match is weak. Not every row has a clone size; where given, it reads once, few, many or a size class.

CASRNPGGSSGYTF TGTGCCAGCCGGAACCCGGGGGGGTCCTCGGGCTACACCTTC - - TRBJ1-2 TRBV11-2
CATSRKQGYGYTF TGTGCCACCAGCAGAAAACAGGGGTATGGCTACACCTTC TRBD1 - TRBJ1-2 TRBV15
CASSASTSGVTLGTQYF TGTGCCAGCAGCGCATCGACTAGCGGGGTCACTCTGGGGACCCAGTACTTC TRBD2 - TRBJ2-5 TRBV5-5
CAISDRDNGYTF TGTGCCATTTCAGACAGGGATAATGGCTACACCTTC TRBD1 - TRBJ1-2 TRBV10-3
CASSIGSGTGDTEAFF TGTGCCAGTAGTATTGGGTCCGGGACAGGGGATACTGAAGCTTTCTTT TRBD1 - TRBJ1-1 TRBV19
CSVFRESLEIGYEQYF TGCAGCGTATTCCGGGAAAGTCTTGAGATCGGCTACGAGCAGTACTTC - - TRBJ2-7 TRBV29-1
CASSRGDTRHSGNTIYF TGTGCCAGCAGCCGGGGGGACACCCGACACTCTGGAAACACCATATATTTT - few TRBJ1-3 TRBV7-9
CASSYSYNRDIYQPQHF TGTGCCAGCAGTTACTCCTACAACCGGGACATCTATCAGCCCCAGCATTTT - - TRBJ1-5 TRBV6-2/TRBV6-3
CASSKGTGKDPPKSNTEAFF TGTGCCAGCAGCAAAGGGACGGGGAAGGACCCCCCGAAATCCAACACTGAAGCTTTCTTT - - TRBJ1-1 TRBV21-1
CASSDRDRSYGYTF TGTGCCAGTAGTGACCGGGACAGGAGTTATGGCTACACCTTC TRBD1 - TRBJ1-2 TRBV19
CASSYARALPQHF TGTGCCAGCAGTTACGCCAGGGCTCTGCCCCAGCATTTT - - TRBJ1-5 TRBV6-5
CASSFGPSGGAPDTQYF TGTGCCAGCAGCTTTGGGCCTAGCGGGGGGGCCCCAGATACGCAGTATTTT TRBD2 - TRBJ2-3 TRBV5-8
CASSYLGGGLYF TGTGCCAGCAGTTACTTGGGTGGAGGGTTGTATTTT - - TRBJ1-3 TRBV6-5
CASSLGQGHGYTF TGTGCCAGCAGTTTAGGGCAGGGCCACGGCTACACCTTC - once TRBJ1-2 TRBV28
CASSRGGGEQFF TGTGCCAGCAGCCGGGGGGGTGGTGAGCAGTTCTTC TRBD2 few TRBJ2-1 TRBV12-3/TRBV12-4
CASSLGAGVSYGYTF TGTGCCAGCAGCTTAGGGGCAGGCGTTAGTTATGGCTACACCTTC - - TRBJ1-2 TRBV7-2
CASSRDSPREQYF TGTGCCAGCAGCCGGGACAGCCCTCGGGAGCAGTACTTC TRBD1 - TRBJ2-7 TRBV5-4
CASSLGHEFYEQYF TGTGCCAGCAGCCTGGGACATGAATTCTACGAGCAGTACTTC - - TRBJ2-7 TRBV7-6
CASSMGGHESETQYF TGTGCCAGCAGTATGGGGGGGCATGAATCAGAGACCCAGTACTTC - - TRBJ2-5 TRBV6-5
CATSDFGQGTNEQFF TGTGCCACCAGTGATTTCGGACAGGGTACCAATGAGCAGTTCTTC TRBD1 - TRBJ2-1 TRBV24-1
CASSLVGGPGNTIYF TGTGCCAGCAGCTTAGTAGGGGGCCCTGGAAACACCATATATTTT TRBD1 few TRBJ1-3 TRBV7-8
CASSLSTGRAGELFF TGTGCCAGCAGCTTATCGACAGGGCGGGCCGGGGAGCTGTTTTTT TRBD1 - TRBJ2-2 TRBV9
CASSEVSRGVSGYTF TGTGCCAGCAGTGAAGTTAGTCGGGGGGTGAGTGGCTACACCTTC - - TRBJ1-2 TRBV2
CASSPGGGLTGELFF TGCGCCAGCAGCCCCGGGGGGGGTCTCACCGGGGAGCTGTTTTTT TRBD2 - TRBJ2-2 TRBV4-3
CASSQGGASEQYF TGTGCCAGCAGCCAAGGGGGAGCATCCGAGCAGTACTTC - - TRBJ2-7 TRBV14
CASSGTVNTEAFF TGCGCCAGCAGTGGGACAGTAAACACTGAAGCTTTCTTT TRBD1 - TRBJ1-1 TRBV5-1
CASRSSSLSYF TGTGCCAGTAGGAGCAGCTCATTATCGTACTTC - - TRBJ2-7 TRBV27
CASSERSFLFF TGTGCCAGCAGTGAACGGTCATTCCTGTTTTTT - - TRBJ1-4 TRBV2
CASSLTRGAGYGYTF TGTGCCAGCAGCTTGACCCGGGGGGCAGGGTATGGCTACACCTTC - - TRBJ1-2 TRBV7-2
CASSEAQGLGGYTF TGTGCCAGCAGTGAAGCTCAGGGTTTGGGGGGCTACACCTTC - once TRBJ1-2 TRBV6-1
CASSQEVGGFYGYTF TGTGCCAGCAGCCAAGAAGTGGGAGGCTTCTATGGCTACACCTTC - few TRBJ1-2 TRBV3-1/TRBV3-2
CASSLGDNEKLFF TGTGCCAGCAGCTTAGGAGATAATGAAAAACTGTTTTTT - - TRBJ1-4 TRBV11-2
CAWSKGLISGNTIYF TGTGCCTGGAGCAAGGGACTAATCTCTGGAAACACCATATATTTT - few TRBJ1-3 TRBV30
CASSLDRGFVSYGYTF TGTGCCAGCAGCTTGGACAGGGGGTTCGTTTCCTATGGCTACACCTTC TRBD1 - TRBJ1-2 TRBV5-6
CASSIRDSSTDTQYF TGTGCCAGTAGTATCCGGGACTCTAGCACAGATACGCAGTATTTT - - TRBJ2-3 TRBV19
CASSLDSPRVSYTF TGTGCCAGCAGCTTGGATTCCCCGAGAGTGAGCTACACCTTC - - TRBJ1-2 TRBV5-6
CASSLVGLAGAESYEQYF TGTGCCAGCAGCCTAGTGGGACTAGCGGGGGCAGAAAGCTACGAGCAGTACTTC TRBD2 - TRBJ2-7 TRBV7-2
CSVPLGDYGYTF TGCAGCGTCCCCCTAGGGGACTATGGCTACACCTTC - - TRBJ1-2 TRBV29-1
CASSSLPGQGDDYGYTF TGTGCCAGCTCATCCCTACCGGGACAGGGAGATGACTATGGCTACACCTTC TRBD1 - TRBJ1-2 TRBV18
CASSLNLNQPQHF TGTGCCAGCAGCTTAAATCTGAATCAGCCCCAGCATTTT - - TRBJ1-5 TRBV7-2
CASSQDTDYNEQFF TGTGCCAGCAGCCAAGATACAGACTACAATGAGCAGTTCTTC - few TRBJ2-1 TRBV3-1/TRBV3-2
CASSLDSYGYTF TGTGCCAGCTCGTTGGACAGCTATGGCTACACCTTC - - TRBJ1-2 TRBV18
CASSKGEGELGTEAFF TGTGCCAGCAGCAAGGGGGAGGGGGAATTGGGCACTGAAGCTTTCTTT - once TRBJ1-1 TRBV7-9
CASSLGRYEQYF TGTGCCAGCAGCTTGGGCCGTTACGAGCAGTACTTC - - TRBJ2-7 TRBV7-2
CASSLLNTGELFF TGTGCCAGCAGCCTCCTGAACACCGGGGAGCTGTTTTTT - few TRBJ2-2 TRBV7-9
CASTDYRAYTGELFF TGTGCCAGTACCGATTACAGGGCCTACACCGGGGAGCTGTTTTTT - - TRBJ2-2 TRBV19